This TCR beta chain was retrieved from a study of T cell changes during pregnancy in multiple sclerosis. CDR1 and CDR2 from the germline V gene are KGHSH and LQKENI. Trimming at V came to 6 bases and at J to 6 bases, leaving 8 bases not matched to a gene. This CDR3 is built from 14 residues. Repertoires were generated with immunoSEQ multiplex PCR, while TCRdb's copy carries only in-frame clones and drops some. Of tens of thousands of clones listed, about 92% are singletons. This receptor was obtained from a female donor with multiple sclerosis, enrolled in a pregnancy study. The sequences come from peripheral blood, collected after pregnancy. The chain has TRBV18 and TRBJ1-2; 9 positions match TRBD1. This chain's CDR3 is CASSLGQGNHGYTF. In DNA, the CDR3 is TGTGCCAGCTCCTTAGGACAGGGGAATCATGGCTACACCTTC.